This entry lists 24 T cell receptor beta chains sequenced from one sample in a study of cytomegalovirus exposure and HLA in healthy donors. Sequencing was performed with immunoSEQ multiplex PCR; in TCRdb, only in-frame clones are kept and a portion is missing. The sample lists 160,000 or so clones, approximately 86% seen once, with about 2.3% in the top ten. What was sequenced was PBMCs. The receptor source for this set is a man aged 25 to 45 in good health and CMV-seropositive.

Ten or more counts support this clone. V gene TRBV23-1 combines with J gene TRBJ2-7; weak D call: TRBD1 (7 bases). TRBV23-1 is designated an ORF whose function remains uncertain. The CDR3 is made up of 17 amino acids. V was trimmed by 0 bases and J by 4 bases, leaving 19 bases between them. The CDR3 loop reads CASSQSTDREVGYEQYF. The CDR3 DNA reads as TGCGCCAGCAGTCAATCAACAGACAGGGAGGTCGGGTACGAGCAGTACTTC.

The J gene is TRBJ2-1, the V gene TRBV7-3; TRBD2 aligns across 14 bases. Germline CDR1 is SGHTA and CDR2 is FQGTGA. The CDR3 runs 17 residues. Losses at the gene ends were 5 bases for V and 5 bases for J; bases not matched to a gene: 8. The CDR3 spells CASSLHRTSGGNNEQFF. DNA for the CDR3: TGTGCCAGCAGCCTACACAGGACTAGCGGGGGGAACAATGAGCAGTTCTTC.

This clone was observed once. The chain uses TRBV2 and TRBJ2-6; D is unclear. V lost 7 bases and J lost 0, with 10 bases in between. CDR1 is SNHLY, CDR2 FYNNEI, per germline. CDR3 length: 15 amino acids. CDR3 nucleotides: TGTGCCAGCATCCCAGTGATCTCTGGGGCCAACGTCCTGACTTTC. The encoded protein is CASIPVISGANVLTF.

This rearrangement joins TRBV11-2 to TRBJ1-4; D uncertain. The CDR3 is 14 amino acids. V lost 6 bases and J 7 bases, leaving 15 bases between the germline ends. Per germline, CDR1 SGHAT and CDR2 FQNNGV. The CDR3 spells CASSYEGYREKLFF. The DNA of the CDR3 is TGTGCCAGCAGTTATGAGGGTTATCGTGAAAAACTGTTTTTT.

This clone was picked up one time. This chain uses TRBV19 with TRBJ2-3; 8 bases fit TRBD2. Germline CDR1 LNHDA, CDR2 SQIVND (reference sequence). J lost 1 base, V lost 2 bases, and 5 bases had no gene match. The CDR3 extends over 16 amino acids. The CDR3 DNA reads as TGTGCCAGTAGTATATACGCGGGGGGAGGCACAGATACGCAGTATTTT. Protein sequence: CASSIYAGGGTDTQYF.

This chain links TRBV25-1 with TRBJ2-7; 9 bases align to TRBD2. After removal of 3 bases from V and 8 bases from J, the junction contained 14 bases not matched to a gene. From germline, CDR1 is MGHDK and CDR2 SYGVNS. This CDR3 has 16 amino acids. The CDR3 DNA is TGTGCCAGCAGTGACACCGGCGGGGGGGACTACGAGCAGCAGTACTTC. Amino acids: CASSDTGGGDYEQQYF.

This chain uses TRBV5-4 with TRBJ1-4; a weak D match, TRBD1 (5 bases). Germline V lookup: CDR1 SGHNT, CDR2 YYREEE (reference sequence). The CDR3 sequence is 16 residues long. V was clipped by 7 bases and J by 7 bases, with 23 bases between them. CDR3 in amino acids: CASSSGGMGIGEKLFF. CDR3 coding DNA: TGTGCCAGCTCTTCGGGGGGGATGGGGATCGGTGAAAAACTGTTTTTT.

The chain links TRBV16 to TRBJ1-5; D ambiguous. The CDR3 is 15 residues long. Germline loops: CDR1 KGHSY, CDR2 FQNENV. V was shortened by 0 bases and J by 9 bases, with 15 bases between the two germline ends. CDR3 bases: TGTGCCAGCAGCCAATCGATTGGCTTCGAATGGCCCCAGCATTTT. Protein: CASSQSIGFEWPQHF.

This clone has more than one count but fewer than ten. V gene TRBV19 combines with J gene TRBJ1-1; maybe TRBD1 (5 bases). From germline, CDR1 is LNHDA and CDR2 SQIVND (reference sequence). The CDR3 length is 11 residues. V dropped 8 bases and J dropped 6 bases, with 10 bases sitting between them. The CDR3 sequence is CASWRGAEAFF. The CDR3 DNA reads TGTGCCAGTTGGAGGGGAGCTGAAGCTTTCTTT.

The chain couples TRBV2 to TRBJ2-7; 8 bases map to TRBD1. The CDR3 totals 14 residues. The J segment lost 2 bases and the V segment lost 8 bases, leaving 8 bases of the junction unmatched. From germline, CDR1 is SNHLY and CDR2 FYNNEI. CDR3 nucleotides: TGTGCCAGCGAGACCGGGACAGGAGCCTACGAGCAGTACTTC. Encoded protein: CASETGTGAYEQYF.

The rearrangement joins TRBV27 to TRBJ2-3, with TRBD2 matching 14 bases. V trimming: 5 bases; J trimming: 7 bases; junction bases outside the gene matches: 8. This CDR3 contains 16 residues. CDR1 is MNHEY and CDR2 is SMNVEV in the germline V gene (reference sequence). CDR3 residues: CASSLTSGGALNTQYF. CDR3 sequence (DNA): TGTGCCAGCAGTCTGACTAGCGGGGGGGCCCTAAATACGCAGTATTTT.

The chain is built from TRBV7-9 and TRBJ2-1; D is perhaps TRBD2 (6 bases). V dropped 2 bases and J dropped 3 bases, with 14 bases sitting between them. The CDR3 extends over 16 amino acids. Germline CDR1 reads SEHNR; CDR2 reads FQNEAQ (reference sequence). CDR3 sequence: CASSLNGWGDYNEQFF. For the CDR3, the DNA is TGTGCCAGCAGCTTAAATGGGTGGGGGGACTACAATGAGCAGTTCTTC.

V usage is TRBV6-5 and J usage is TRBJ2-7; 8 bases line up with TRBD1. Germline assignment: CDR1 MNHEY and CDR2 SVGAGI. This CDR3 is built from 14 residues. Losses at the gene ends were 4 bases for V and 4 bases for J; bases not matched to a gene: 6. The CDR3 DNA follows: TGTGCCAGCAGTTTACAGGGGGAAAAATACGAGCAGTACTTC. The encoded protein is CASSLQGEKYEQYF.

A few counts support this clone. The chain has TRBV12-5 and TRBJ1-6; TRBD1 is a possible D gene (6 bases). The V end was cut by 6 bases, the J end by 7 bases, with 13 bases between. CDR1 LGHNT and CDR2 FRNRAP come from the germline V gene. CDR3 size: 14 residues. The CDR3 nucleotides read TGTGCTAGTGGATCCCAGGGGAACAATTCACCCCTCCACTTT. It is translated as CASGSQGNNSPLHF.

This chain links TRBV5-1 with TRBJ2-2; no clear D gene. The CDR3 contains 12 residues. V gave up 9 bases and J gave up 1 base, with 7 bases separating them. Per germline, CDR1 SGHRS and CDR2 YFSETQ. This chain's CDR3 is CATQQNTGELFF. Written as DNA, the CDR3 is TGCGCCACCCAACAGAACACCGGGGAGCTGTTTTTT.

The chain recombines TRBV7-2 with TRBJ1-5; unclear D gene. The CDR3 extends over 14 amino acids. V dropped 3 bases and J dropped 3 bases, with 9 bases sitting between them. Looked up from germline, CDR1 is SGHTA and CDR2 is FQGNSA. The CDR3 sequence is CASSFGPTNQPQHF. The CDR3 DNA is TGTGCCAGCAGCTTTGGCCCAACCAATCAGCCCCAGCATTTT.

This chain uses TRBV7-8 with TRBJ1-1, with TRBD1 as a possible D gene (6 bases). The CDR3 is 14 residues long. Germline V CDR1 and CDR2: SGHVS, FQNEAQ. Trimming took off 7 bases at V and 4 bases at J, with 16 bases between the two ends. The CDR3 spells CASKVRGEATEAFF. CDR3 in DNA: TGTGCCAGCAAAGTCAGGGGAGAAGCCACTGAAGCTTTCTTT.

The rearrangement joins TRBV6-5 to TRBJ2-1; 11 nucleotides align to TRBD2. In germline, CDR1 is MNHEY, CDR2 SVGAGI. The CDR3 runs 15 residues. The J segment lost 8 bases and the V segment lost 2 bases, leaving 5 bases of the junction unmatched. CDR3: CASSYGSGGAYEQFF. For the CDR3, the DNA is TGTGCCAGCAGTTACGGTAGCGGGGGGGCTTATGAGCAGTTCTTC.

A few counts support this clone. The J gene is TRBJ2-2, the V gene TRBV11-3; no definite D call. CDR1 and CDR2 from the germline V gene are SGHNT and YENEEA. Deletions cut 2 bases from V and 2 bases from J, with 12 bases between. The CDR3 has 16 residues. CDR3 in DNA: TGTGCCAGCAGCTTATCAGGCGCCATTAACACCGGGGAGCTGTTTTTT. This gives the protein CASSLSGAINTGELFF.

The chain links TRBV19 to TRBJ1-5; 7 bases are a match to TRBD1. V was pared by 9 bases and J by 0 bases, with 8 bases of the junction left unmatched. The CDR3 is made up of 15 amino acids. Germline V gene data show CDR1 as LNHDA and CDR2 as SQIVND (reference sequence). CDR3 coding DNA: TGTGCCAGCTCGCTGACAGGGCGTAGCAATCAGCCCCAGCATTTT. Its protein product is CASSLTGRSNQPQHF.

The chain links TRBV5-1 to TRBJ2-1; 8 bases are shared with TRBD1. V was clipped by 0 bases and J by 7 bases; unmatched bases: 6. The germline V gene has CDR1 SGHRS and CDR2 YFSETQ. This CDR3 is built from 15 residues. The CDR3 sequence: CASSLEDRGRNEQFF. CDR3 nucleotides: TGCGCCAGCAGCTTGGAAGACAGGGGTAGGAATGAGCAGTTCTTC. The full variable domain, completed using reference TRBV5-1 and TRBJ2-1, is KAGVTQTPRYLIKTRGQQVTLSCSPISGHRSVSWYQQTPGQGLQFLFEYFSETQRNKGNFPGRFSGRQFSNSRSEMNVSTLELGDSALYLCASSLEDRGRNEQFFGPGTRLTVL.

This rearrangement joins TRBV5-8 to TRBJ2-1, with 15 bases that match TRBD2. The trim removed 2 bases at V and 10 bases at J, leaving 4 bases unmatched. CDR3 length equals 15 residues. Germline V gene lookup returns CDR1 SGHTS and CDR2 YDEGEE. CDR3 sequence reads: CASSFRTSGGVEQFF. CDR3 sequence (DNA): TGTGCCAGCAGCTTTAGGACTAGCGGGGGGGTCGAGCAGTTCTTC.

CDR3 bases: TGTGCCAGCTCACCGCGACAGGTGGAGGGCTACACCTTC. It specifies CASSPRQVEGYTF. The rearrangement uses TRBV18 and TRBJ1-2; D is perhaps TRBD1 (6 bases). The CDR3 runs 13 residues. Between the trimmed V and J ends, which lost 3 bases and 8 bases, there was a span of 13 bases. The germline gives CDR1 KGHSH, CDR2 LQKENI.

The rearrangement uses TRBV11-1 and TRBJ2-5; D is undetermined. Per germline, CDR1 SGHAT and CDR2 FQDESV (reference sequence). The CDR3 contains 13 residues. The germline V and J ends were trimmed by 0 bases and 2 bases, with 4 bases remaining between them. The CDR3: CASSLAEQETQYF. CDR3 coding DNA: TGTGCCAGCAGCTTAGCGGAGCAAGAGACCCAGTACTTC.